What follows describes a single TCR beta chain. The antigen is undetermined. Profiled with immunoSEQ multiplex PCR; TCRdb holds only in-frame clones, not every one. The sample consists of some 48,000 clones, approximately 79% of them appearing once. This sample is part of a study of OX40 agonist ivuxolimab in advanced cancers. General observations from the study: Normalized expansion of T-cell clones was also low for some nonresponders.

Looked up from germline, CDR1 is LGHNA and CDR2 is YSLEER. The ends were cut back, 2 bases at V and 3 bases at J, with 14 bases in the middle. The CDR3 runs to 16 residues. Sequencing used CD4+ or CD8+ T cells sorted from blood, obtained in a trial of the OX40 agonist ivuxolimab. The TCR sequence derives from an adult with an advanced solid tumor such as melanoma, head and neck, liver or kidney cancer. The rearrangement joins TRBV4-3 to TRBJ2-1; D not certain. This CDR3 reads CASSQSSGGIYNEQFF. CDR3 nucleotide sequence: TGCGCCAGCAGCCAATCCTCGGGTGGGATCTACAATGAGCAGTTCTTC.